This T cell receptor beta chain appears in the sequencing data of a study of identical twins. This CDR3 is 13 amino acids long. V was shortened by 1 base and J by 8 bases, with 9 bases between the two germline ends. From germline, CDR1 is KGHSH and CDR2 LQKENI. Using its own MiXCR run on the 5' RACE reads, TCRdb lists one record per CDR3 protein. The sample has hundreds of thousands of distinct CDR3 sequences, approximately 18% seen once. Separately, the same data were catalogued under a study of T cells expressing NK-cell markers. That work states: The CD3+CD56-NKG2C+ fraction was also led by these clonotypes in a few donors.

The chain is built from TRBV18 and TRBJ2-1; D might be TRBD1 or TRBD2, each matching 6 bases. The sequenced sample consisted of PBMCs. This clonotype was obtained from a woman between 18 and 30 years old in good health. Here the CDR3 DNA reads TGTGCCAGCTCACCACAGGGGGAGGATGAGCAGTTCTTC. This codes for CASSPQGEDEQFF.